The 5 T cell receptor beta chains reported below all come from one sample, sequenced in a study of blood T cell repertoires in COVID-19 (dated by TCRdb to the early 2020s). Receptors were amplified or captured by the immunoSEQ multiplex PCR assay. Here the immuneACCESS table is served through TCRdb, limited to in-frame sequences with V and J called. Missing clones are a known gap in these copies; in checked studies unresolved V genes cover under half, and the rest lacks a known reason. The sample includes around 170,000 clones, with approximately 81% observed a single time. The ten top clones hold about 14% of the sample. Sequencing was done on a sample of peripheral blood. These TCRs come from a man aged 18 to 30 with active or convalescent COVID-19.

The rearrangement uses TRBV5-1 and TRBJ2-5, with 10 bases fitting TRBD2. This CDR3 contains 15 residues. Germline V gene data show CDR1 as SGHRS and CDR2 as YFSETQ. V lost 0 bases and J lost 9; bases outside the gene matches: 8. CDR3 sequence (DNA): TGCGCCAGCAGCTTGGTACCTAGCGGGGGCCAGGCCCAGTACTTC. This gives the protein CASSLVPSGGQAQYF.

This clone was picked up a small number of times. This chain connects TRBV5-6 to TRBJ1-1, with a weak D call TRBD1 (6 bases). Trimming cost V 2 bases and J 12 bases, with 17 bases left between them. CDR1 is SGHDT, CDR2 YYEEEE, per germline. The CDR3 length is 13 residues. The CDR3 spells CASSFNVHRASFF. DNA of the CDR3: TGTGCCAGCAGCTTCAATGTTCACAGGGCTTCTTTCTTT.

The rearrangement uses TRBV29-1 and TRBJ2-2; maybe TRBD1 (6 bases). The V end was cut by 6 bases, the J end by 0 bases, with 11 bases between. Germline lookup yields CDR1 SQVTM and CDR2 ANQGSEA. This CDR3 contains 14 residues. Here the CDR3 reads CSVRGTTNTGELFF. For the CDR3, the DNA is TGCAGCGTGCGTGGGACAACGAACACCGGGGAGCTGTTTTTT.

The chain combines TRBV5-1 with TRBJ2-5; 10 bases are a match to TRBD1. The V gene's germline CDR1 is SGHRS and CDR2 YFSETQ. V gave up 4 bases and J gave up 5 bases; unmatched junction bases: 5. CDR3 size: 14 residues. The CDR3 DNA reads TGCGCCAGCAGCCAGACAGGGGGCGAGGAGACCCAGTACTTC. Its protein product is CASSQTGGEETQYF. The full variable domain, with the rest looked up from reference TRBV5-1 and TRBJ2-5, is KAGVTQTPRYLIKTRGQQVTLSCSPISGHRSVSWYQQTPGQGLQFLFEYFSETQRNKGNFPGRFSGRQFSNSRSEMNVSTLELGDSALYLCASSQTGGEETQYFGPGTRLLVL.

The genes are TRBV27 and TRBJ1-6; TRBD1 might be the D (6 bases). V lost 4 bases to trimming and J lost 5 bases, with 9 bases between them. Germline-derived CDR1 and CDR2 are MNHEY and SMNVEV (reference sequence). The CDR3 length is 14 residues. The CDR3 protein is CASSYGTHNSPLHF. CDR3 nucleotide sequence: TGTGCCAGCAGTTACGGGACACATAATTCACCCCTCCACTTT.